Listed below are T cell receptor beta chains from one sample, sequenced in a study of beta chain features in type 1 diabetes. Some clones are missing from TCRdb's copy, which holds only in-frame ones; the method was immunoSEQ multiplex PCR. The data hold about 350,000 clones, with about 19% observed a single time. Sequencing was carried out using naive CD4+ T cells from blood. The receptors stem from a woman between 18 and 29 years old in good health. CDR3s include the opening cysteine and the closing phenylalanine or tryptophan. D genes are given only for firm matches. A clone size is listed for some rows: how often the clone was seen (once, few, many), or a class if it is expanded.

TRBV7-3	TRBJ1-1	-	TRBD1	CASSQGGNTEAFF	TGTGCCAGCAGTCAGGGGGGGAACACTGAAGCTTTCTTT
TRBV5-1	TRBJ2-7	-	TRBD2	CASSLEREKYF	TGCGCCAGCAGCTTGGAGCGGGAGAAGTACTTC
TRBV7-3	TRBJ1-1	-	-	CASSPTGGANTEAFF	TGTGCCAGCAGTCCGACGGGGGGCGCAAACACTGAAGCTTTCTTT
TRBV29-1	TRBJ2-2	few	TRBD2	CSVEGVAGVTGELFF	TGCAGCGTTGAAGGGGTAGCGGGAGTCACCGGGGAGCTGTTTTTT
TRBV18	TRBJ1-1	-	-	CASSPRTASFGRAFF	TGTGCCAGCTCACCTCGGACAGCTTCTTTCGGCAGAGCTTTCTTT
TRBV9	TRBJ1-1	-	-	CASSVGINTEAFF	TGTGCCAGCAGCGTGGGCATCAACACTGAAGCTTTCTTT
TRBV7-3	TRBJ2-5	-	TRBD2	CASSLSGGAPETQYF	TGTGCCAGCAGCCTTAGCGGGGGGGCCCCAGAGACCCAGTACTTC
TRBV27	TRBJ2-2	few	TRBD1	CASRPGQDNTGELFF	TGTGCCAGCAGGCCGGGACAGGACAACACCGGGGAGCTGTTTTTT
TRBV5-4	TRBJ2-5	-	TRBD2	CASSLKPSGIQETQYF	TGTGCCAGCAGCTTGAAACCTAGCGGGATCCAAGAGACCCAGTACTTC
TRBV30	TRBJ1-1	-	-	CAWSPPGQMNTEAFF	TGTGCCTGGAGTCCCCCGGGACAAATGAACACTGAAGCTTTCTTT
TRBV29-1	TRBJ1-2	-	-	CSVVGGDGYTF	TGCAGCGTTGTAGGGGGGGATGGCTACACCTTC